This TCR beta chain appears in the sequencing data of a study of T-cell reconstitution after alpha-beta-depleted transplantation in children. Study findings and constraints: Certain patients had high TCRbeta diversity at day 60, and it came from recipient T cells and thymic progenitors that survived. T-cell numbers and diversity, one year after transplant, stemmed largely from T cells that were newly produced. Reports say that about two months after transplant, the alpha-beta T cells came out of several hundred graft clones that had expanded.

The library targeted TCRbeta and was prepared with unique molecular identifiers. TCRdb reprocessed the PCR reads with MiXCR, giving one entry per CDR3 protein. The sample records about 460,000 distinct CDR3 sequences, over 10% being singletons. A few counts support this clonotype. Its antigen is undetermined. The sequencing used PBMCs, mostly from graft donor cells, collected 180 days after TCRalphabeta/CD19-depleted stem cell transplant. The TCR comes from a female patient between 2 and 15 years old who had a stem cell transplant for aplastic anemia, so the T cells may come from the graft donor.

DNA of the CDR3: TGTGCCAGCAGCCAACGGGACAGGGAATATGGCTACACCTTC. It encodes CASSQRDREYGYTF. The chain couples TRBV4-2 to TRBJ1-2; TRBD1 agrees at 9 bases. Germline CDR1 and CDR2: LGHNA and YNFKEQ. The V and J ends lost 2 bases and 5 bases, in that order; junction bases with no gene match: 3. The CDR3 extends over 14 amino acids.